This TCR beta chain was profiled in a study of T cell responses to AZD1222 COVID-19 vaccine. Study context: Pooled samples include second doses given at about 4 or 12 weeks.

Profiling relied on immunoSEQ multiplex PCR, and the TCRdb table lists in-frame clones only, not all of them. Of 100,000 to 150,000 clones listed, about nine tenths are singletons. Study-level findings and limits: It was only after the peak T cell response that any repertoires were sampled. CD4 TCRs covered the whole spike, strongest at regions 160-218 and 743-854.

This CDR3 comprises 14 residues. Germline-derived CDR1 and CDR2 are MNHEY and SVGAGI. V lost 2 bases, J lost 1 base, and 8 bases lay in between. With regard to this clone: The antigen is not known.

The TCR comes from an adult in good health. Sequenced here: peripheral blood, sampled on day 0 of AZD1222 vaccination. The V and J genes are TRBV6-5 and TRBJ1-1; D may be TRBD1 (5 bases). CDR3 DNA: TGTGCCAGCAGTTACAAGACAGCGAACACTGAAGCTTTCTTT. This gives the protein CASSYKTANTEAFF.